The 20 T cell receptor beta chains given below trace back to one sample, sequenced in a study of cytomegalovirus exposure and HLA in healthy donors. The method was immunoSEQ multiplex PCR; TCRdb's version includes in-frame clones alone and lacks a portion of them. Of fewer than 250,000 clones in the sample, 80% to 85% are singletons; the top ten hold about an eighth. The sample comprised PBMCs. The origin of the receptors is a woman between 25 and 40 years old in good health and CMV-seropositive.

The chain couples TRBV5-4 to TRBJ2-7, with TRBD1 matching 7 bases. Germline V CDR1 and CDR2: SGHNT, YYREEE (reference sequence). V dropped 3 bases and J dropped 1; count of bases not matched to a gene: 1. The CDR3 is 13 amino acids. CDR3 DNA sequence: TGTGCCAGCAGCTCGGGACAGTCCTACGAGCAGTACTTC. This translates into CASSSGQSYEQYF.

The chain has TRBV9 and TRBJ2-7; 11 nucleotides align to TRBD2. This CDR3 contains 14 residues. CDR1 and CDR2 (germline): SGDLS, YYNGEE. Trimming at V came to 4 bases and at J to 2 bases, leaving 2 bases not matched to a gene. The CDR3 spells CASSQTSGTYEQYF. CDR3 DNA: TGTGCCAGCAGCCAGACTAGCGGGACCTACGAGCAGTACTTC.

The rearrangement links TRBV28 to TRBJ2-2; 12 bases map to TRBD2. V was clipped by 0 bases and J by 4 bases; unmatched bases: 0. CDR1 MDHEN and CDR2 SYDVKM come from the germline V gene. This CDR3 region has 16 residues. In DNA, the CDR3 is TGTGCCAGCAGTTTATGGACTAGCGGGAGCACCGGGGAGCTGTTTTTT. Amino acids: CASSLWTSGSTGELFF.

This clone was counted between two and nine times. The rearrangement joins TRBV30 to TRBJ1-2; TRBD1 might be the D (5 bases). This CDR3 has 12 residues. V gave up 2 bases and J gave up 7 bases, with 11 bases separating them. The germline gives CDR1 GTSNPN, CDR2 SVGIG (reference sequence). CDR3 amino acids: CAWSTRDGGYTF. Here the CDR3 DNA reads TGTGCCTGGAGTACTAGGGACGGTGGCTACACCTTC.

The V and J genes are TRBV25-1 and TRBJ1-4; 8 bases line up with TRBD1. The CDR3 is made up of 15 amino acids. The germline CDR1 and CDR2 sequences are MGHDK and SYGVNS. V shed 6 bases, J shed 6 bases, and the junction held 9 bases outside the gene matches. The CDR3 here is CASSLAPGGHEKLFF. CDR3 bases: TGTGCCAGCAGCCTAGCCCCAGGGGGCCATGAAAAACTGTTTTTT.

The chain employs TRBV5-1 and TRBJ1-2; D is undetermined. This CDR3 is 15 amino acids long. The V and J ends lost 0 bases and 6 bases respectively, with 15 bases between them. Germline V gives CDR1 SGHRS, CDR2 YFSETQ. The CDR3 protein is CASSLEVWQEDGYTF. CDR3 nucleotide sequence: TGCGCCAGCAGCTTGGAAGTTTGGCAGGAGGATGGCTACACCTTC. The full variable domain, rest sourced from reference TRBV5-1 and TRBJ1-2, is KAGVTQTPRYLIKTRGQQVTLSCSPISGHRSVSWYQQTPGQGLQFLFEYFSETQRNKGNFPGRFSGRQFSNSRSEMNVSTLELGDSALYLCASSLEVWQEDGYTFGSGTRLTVV.

This chain connects TRBV10-3 to TRBJ1-2; 8 positions agree with TRBD1. Trimming removed 5 bases from V and 8 bases from J; junction bases left unmatched: 10. This CDR3 has 14 amino acids. CDR1 is ENHRY, CDR2 SYGVKD, per germline. The CDR3 loop is CAISSSGQGGGYTF. The CDR3 DNA sequence: TGTGCCATCAGTTCCAGCGGACAGGGAGGGGGCTACACCTTC.

The rearrangement links TRBV11-2 to TRBJ1-2; no firm D call. The V gene lost 3 bases and the J gene lost 7 bases, with 12 bases spanning the gap. The CDR3 runs 13 residues. From germline, CDR1 is SGHAT and CDR2 FQNNGV. CDR3 residues: CASSFKEGAGYTF. In DNA, the CDR3 is TGTGCCAGCAGCTTTAAGGAAGGTGCTGGCTACACCTTC.

CDR3 protein: CASSEWAGNTEAFF. The CDR3 DNA reads TGTGCCAGCAGTGAATGGGCAGGGAACACTGAAGCTTTCTTT. This chain connects TRBV6-1 to TRBJ1-1; D is uncertain. There are 14 residues in the CDR3. Germline lookup yields CDR1 MNHNS and CDR2 SASEGT. The V gene lost 2 bases and the J gene lost 1 base, with 8 bases spanning the gap.

The V gene is TRBV10-1, the J gene TRBJ2-7, with 8 bases aligning to TRBD1. Germline trimming cut 4 bases from V and 4 bases from J; bases unmatched to any gene: 6. Germline-derived CDR1 and CDR2 are WNHNN and SYGVQD (reference sequence). The CDR3 length is 14 residues. The CDR3 protein is CASSAGTGSYEQYF. CDR3 in DNA: TGCGCCAGCAGTGCCGGGACAGGCTCTTACGAGCAGTACTTC.

The chain uses TRBV7-2 and TRBJ2-1, with 7 bases lining up with TRBD2. V trimming: 5 bases; J trimming: 3 bases; junction bases outside the gene matches: 10. CDR1 is SGHTA and CDR2 is FQGNSA in the germline V gene. This CDR3 has 16 amino acids. The CDR3 loop is CASSTRAGRLYNEQFF. The CDR3 DNA reads as TGTGCCAGCAGCACAAGGGCCGGGAGGCTCTACAATGAGCAGTTCTTC.

The chain combines TRBV5-1 with TRBJ1-1, with TRBD1 matching over 7 bases. The V segment lost 7 bases and the J segment 10 bases; nucleotides outside the gene matches: 7. CDR3 size: 11 residues. CDR1 is SGHRS and CDR2 is YFSETQ in the germline V gene. CDR3 nucleotides: TGCGCCAGCGACAGGGATCTGGCAGCTTTCTTT. Its protein product is CASDRDLAAFF. Variable domain in full (rest from reference TRBV5-1 and TRBJ1-1): KAGVTQTPRYLIKTRGQQVTLSCSPISGHRSVSWYQQTPGQGLQFLFEYFSETQRNKGNFPGRFSGRQFSNSRSEMNVSTLELGDSALYLCASDRDLAAFFGQGTRLTVV.

This clone was counted once. J is TRBJ2-7 and V is TRBV7-2; 7 bases map to TRBD2. CDR1 SGHTA and CDR2 FQGNSA come from the germline V gene. J was trimmed by 4 bases and V by 1 base; bases with no gene match: 7. This CDR3 is built from 15 residues. The DNA for the CDR3 is TGTGCCAGCAGCTTAGTAAGGACTAGGTCATACGAGCAGTACTTC. This gives the protein CASSLVRTRSYEQYF.

The chain links TRBV27 to TRBJ2-2; D is possibly TRBD1 (6 bases). Trimming shortened V by 8 bases and J by 1 base, and 8 bases separated the two germline ends. This CDR3 contains 13 residues. Germline CDR1 is MNHEY and CDR2 is SMNVEV (reference sequence). Here the CDR3 DNA reads TGTGCCAGCCGGACAGAGAACACCGGGGAGCTGTTTTTT. It encodes CASRTENTGELFF.

This sequence joins TRBV27 and TRBJ2-3, with a possible D match to TRBD1 (5 bases). This CDR3 has 15 amino acids. Germline CDR1 reads MNHEY; CDR2 reads SMNVEV (reference sequence). Trimming left V 3 bases short and J 0 bases short, with 10 bases between. In DNA, the CDR3 is TGTGCCAGCAGTTTCACGGCAGGGAGCACAGATACGCAGTATTTT. It is translated as CASSFTAGSTDTQYF.

This chain links TRBV21-1 with TRBJ1-1. TRBV21-1 is a known pseudogene. The CDR3 spans 14 residues. The CDR3 spells CASSTRVLNTEAFF. The CDR3 nucleotides read TGTGCCAGCAGCACGAGGGTACTTAACACTGAAGCTTTCTTT.

V is TRBV12-5 and J is TRBJ2-1; D not certain. Trimming pared 2 bases from V and 2 bases from J, leaving 4 bases between. Germline CDR1 and CDR2: LGHNT and FRNRAP. This CDR3 comprises 13 residues. Written as DNA, the CDR3 is TGTGCTAGTGGTTTGACAGCCTACAATGAGCAGTTCTTC. Its protein product is CASGLTAYNEQFF.

V gene TRBV28 combines with J gene TRBJ2-7; 11 bases match TRBD1. Trimming removed 2 bases from V and 6 bases from J; junction bases left unmatched: 6. Germline CDR1 and CDR2: MDHEN and SYDVKM. The CDR3 spans 15 residues. Written as DNA, the CDR3 is TGTGCCAGCAGTTTACGGACAGGGGGCATCGGCGAGCAGTACTTC. Its protein product is CASSLRTGGIGEQYF.

The CDR3 DNA follows: TGTGCCAGCAACCCCCCCAGGGGCTACAATGAGCAGTTCTTC. Encoded protein: CASNPPRGYNEQFF. The V and J genes are TRBV27 and TRBJ2-1, with D possibly matching TRBD1 (6 bases). This CDR3 has 14 amino acids. V was pared by 7 bases and J by 3 bases, with 13 bases between. CDR1 MNHEY and CDR2 SMNVEV come from the germline V gene (reference sequence).

The chain couples TRBV10-1 to TRBJ2-4; D call uncertain. The CDR3 contains 16 residues. From germline, CDR1 is WNHNN and CDR2 SYGVQD (reference sequence). The V and J ends lost 0 bases and 1 base respectively, with 10 bases between them. The CDR3 DNA reads as TGCGCCAGCAGTGAGTCGACCCTCTTTGCCAAAAACATTCAGTACTTC. The encoded protein is CASSESTLFAKNIQYF.